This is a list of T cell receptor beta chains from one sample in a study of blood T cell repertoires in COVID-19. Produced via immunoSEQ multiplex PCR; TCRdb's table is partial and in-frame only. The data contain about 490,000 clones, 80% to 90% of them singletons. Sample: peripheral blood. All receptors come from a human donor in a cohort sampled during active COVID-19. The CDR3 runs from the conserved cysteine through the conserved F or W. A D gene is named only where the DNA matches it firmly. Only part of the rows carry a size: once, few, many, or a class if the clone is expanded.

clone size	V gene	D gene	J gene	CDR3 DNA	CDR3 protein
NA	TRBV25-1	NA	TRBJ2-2	TGTGCCAGCCAGCGTAGGGACACTAGAGGAGTCGGGGAGCTGTTTTTT	CASQRRDTRGVGELFF
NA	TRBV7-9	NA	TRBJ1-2	TGTGCCAGCAGCCCGAATCGGCCAGGCGCTAACTATGGCTACACCTTC	CASSPNRPGANYGYTF
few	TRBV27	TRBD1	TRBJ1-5	TGTGCCAGCAGTTTCCTTCCGGGACAGGGGGCTCAGCCCCAGCATTTT	CASSFLPGQGAQPQHF
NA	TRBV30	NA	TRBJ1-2	TGTGCCCAGAGGGTCAGTTCTAACTATGGCTACACCTTC	CAQRVSSNYGYTF
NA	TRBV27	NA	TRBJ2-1	TGTGCCAGCAGTCCACGGTACAATGAGCAGTTCTTC	CASSPRYNEQFF
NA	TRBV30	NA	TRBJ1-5	TGTGCCTGGAGTGTACGGGGCTGGGACACCAATCAGCCCCAGCATTTT	CAWSVRGWDTNQPQHF
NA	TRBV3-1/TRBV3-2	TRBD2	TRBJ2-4	TGTGCCAGCAGCCAAGAAGGACTAGGTTTTAACATTCAGTACTTC	CASSQEGLGFNIQYF
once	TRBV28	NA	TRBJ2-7	TGTGCCAGCAGTTCCCTATACGAGCAGTACTTC	CASSSLYEQYF
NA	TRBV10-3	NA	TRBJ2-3	TGTGCCATCAGTCCGACGGGACGGGGGGCCACAGATACGCAGTATTTT	CAISPTGRGATDTQYF
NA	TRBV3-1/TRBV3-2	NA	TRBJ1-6	TGTGCCAGCAGCCAGATAGGGCAGGGGAATTCACCCCTCCACTTT	CASSQIGQGNSPLHF
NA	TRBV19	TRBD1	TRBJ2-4	TGTGCCAGTAGTATACTACCGGGACAGGGTAACATTCAGTACTTC	CASSILPGQGNIQYF
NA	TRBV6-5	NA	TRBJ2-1	TGTGCCAGCAGTTTGGGGGGGGCCAAGCGATACAATGAGCAGTTCTTC	CASSLGGAKRYNEQFF
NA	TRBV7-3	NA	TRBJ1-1	TGTGCCAGCAGTAGGCAGGGGTTGGGGACTGAAGCTTTCTTT	CASSRQGLGTEAFF
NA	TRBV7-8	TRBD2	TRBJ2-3	TGTGCCAGCAGCTTAATAGGGACTAGCGTTAGCACAGATACGCAGTATTTT	CASSLIGTSVSTDTQYF
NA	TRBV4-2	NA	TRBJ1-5	TGTGCCAGCAGCCACCCCGGGGGTAGCAATCAGCCCCAGCATTTT	CASSHPGGSNQPQHF
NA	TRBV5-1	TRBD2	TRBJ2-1	TGCGCCAGCAGCTTGGAGGCTAGCGGGGCGGATGAGCAGTTCTTC	CASSLEASGADEQFF
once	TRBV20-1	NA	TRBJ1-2	TGCAGTGCTAGTTACGCGACAGGAAGAAATGGCTACACCTTC	CSASYATGRNGYTF
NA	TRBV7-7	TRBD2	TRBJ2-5	TGTGCTAGCAGCTACGGGTGGGGACTAGCGGGAGGGCCGTACCGAGAGACCCAGTACTTC	CASSYGWGLAGGPYRETQYF
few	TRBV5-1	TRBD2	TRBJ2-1	TGCGCCAGCAGCGCGGGACTAGCGGGGCAAGAACACAATGAGCAGTTCTTC	CASSAGLAGQEHNEQFF
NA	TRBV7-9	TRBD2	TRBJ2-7	TGTGCCAGCAGCTCCACGAGGACTAGCGGAGCCTCCTACGAGCAGTACTTC	CASSSTRTSGASYEQYF
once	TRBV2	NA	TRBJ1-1	TGTGCCAGCAGCGTGAAATTAGACACTGAAGCTTTCTTT	CASSVKLDTEAFF
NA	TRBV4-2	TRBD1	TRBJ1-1	TGTGCCAGCAGCCAATTATTCGACAGGGACACTGAAGCTTTCTTT	CASSQLFDRDTEAFF
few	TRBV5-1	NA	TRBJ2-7	TGCGCCAGCAGCTTGGGGCAGGGGCCCTACGAGCAGTACTTC	CASSLGQGPYEQYF
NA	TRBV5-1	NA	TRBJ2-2	TGCGCCAGCAGCTTGGGGGCCGCAGGTACCACCGGGGAGCTGTTTTTT	CASSLGAAGTTGELFF
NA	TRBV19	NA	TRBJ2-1	TGTGCCAGTAGTAATCCTAGCGTGTATGAGCAGTTCTTC	CASSNPSVYEQFF
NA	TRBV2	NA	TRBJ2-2	TGTGCCAGCATGGGAAGGGGAAACACCGGGGAGCTGTTTTTT	CASMGRGNTGELFF
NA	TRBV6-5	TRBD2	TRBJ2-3	TGTGCCAGCACGTCTAGCGGGTGGACAGATACGCAGTATTTT	CASTSSGWTDTQYF
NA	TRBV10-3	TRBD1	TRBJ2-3	TGTGCCATCAGTCCGGGACAGTCTAGCACAGATACGCAGTATTTT	CAISPGQSSTDTQYF